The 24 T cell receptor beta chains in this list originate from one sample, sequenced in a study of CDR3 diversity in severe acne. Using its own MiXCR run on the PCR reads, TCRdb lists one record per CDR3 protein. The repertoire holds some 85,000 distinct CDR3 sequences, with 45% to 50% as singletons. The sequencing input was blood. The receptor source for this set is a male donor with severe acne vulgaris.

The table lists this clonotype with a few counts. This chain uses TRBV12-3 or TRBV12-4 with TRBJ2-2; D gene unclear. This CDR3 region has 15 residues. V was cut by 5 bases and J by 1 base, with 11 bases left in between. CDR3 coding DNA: TGTGCCAGCAGTGAGGTCCAGCGGAACACCGGGGAGCTGTTTTTT. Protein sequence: CASSEVQRNTGELFF.

CDR3 DNA sequence: TGTGCCGGTAGCTCTGAACTCGAGCAGTACTTC. This gives the protein CAGSSELEQYF. The chain employs TRBV11-2 and TRBJ2-7; D unresolved. The CDR3 has 11 residues. The V end was cut by 11 bases, the J end by 6 bases, with 14 bases between. Per the germline V gene, CDR1 is SGHAT and CDR2 is FQNNGV.

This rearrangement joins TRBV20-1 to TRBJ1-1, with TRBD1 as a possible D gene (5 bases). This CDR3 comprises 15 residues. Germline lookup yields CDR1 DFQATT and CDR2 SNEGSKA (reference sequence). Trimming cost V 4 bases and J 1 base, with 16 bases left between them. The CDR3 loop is CSAKSEGPGNTEAFF. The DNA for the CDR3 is TGCAGTGCTAAATCTGAGGGACCTGGGAACACTGAAGCTTTCTTT.

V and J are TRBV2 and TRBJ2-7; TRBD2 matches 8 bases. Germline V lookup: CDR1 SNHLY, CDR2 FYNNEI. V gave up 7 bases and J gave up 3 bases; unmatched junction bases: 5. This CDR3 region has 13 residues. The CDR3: CASKTSDSYEQYF. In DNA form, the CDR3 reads TGTGCCAGCAAGACTAGCGACAGCTACGAGCAGTACTTC.

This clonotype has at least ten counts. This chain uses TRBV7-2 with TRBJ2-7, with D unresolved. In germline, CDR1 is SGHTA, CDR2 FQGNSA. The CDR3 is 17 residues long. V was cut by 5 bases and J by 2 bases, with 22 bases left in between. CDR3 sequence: CASSPRERALTPYEQYF. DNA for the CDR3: TGTGCCAGCAGCCCTAGAGAACGCGCACTTACACCCTACGAGCAGTACTTC.

CDR3 coding DNA: TGCAGTGCTAGTGCCCTCCTGAACACTGAAGCTTTCTTT. Its protein product is CSASALLNTEAFF. V and J are TRBV20-1 and TRBJ1-1; the D is unclear. CDR1 DFQATT and CDR2 SNEGSKA come from the germline V gene (reference sequence). The CDR3 sequence is 13 residues long. V lost 3 bases to trimming and J lost 0 bases, with 8 bases between them.

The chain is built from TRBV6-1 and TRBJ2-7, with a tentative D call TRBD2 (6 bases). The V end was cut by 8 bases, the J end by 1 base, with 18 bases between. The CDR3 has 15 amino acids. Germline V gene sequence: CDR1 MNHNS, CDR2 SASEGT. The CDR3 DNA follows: TGTGCCAGCGGGGTCGGGACTGGGTGTTCCTACGAGCAGTACTTC. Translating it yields CASGVGTGCSYEQYF.

The CDR3 loop reads CASSGGSQGGELFF. The CDR3 DNA reads as TGTGCCAGCAGCGGCGGGAGTCAGGGCGGGGAGCTGTTTTTT. The rearrangement joins TRBV9 to TRBJ2-2, with 7 positions matching TRBD2. The germline gives CDR1 SGDLS, CDR2 YYNGEE. Trimming at V came to 3 bases and at J to 7 bases, leaving 6 bases not matched to a gene. This CDR3 has 14 amino acids. The whole variable domain, filled in from reference TRBV9 and TRBJ2-2, reads DSGVTQTPKHLITATGQRVTLRCSPRSGDLSVYWYQQSLDQGLQFLIQYYNGEERAKGNILERFSAQQFPDLHSELNLSSLELGDSALYFCASSGGSQGGELFFGEGSRLTVL.

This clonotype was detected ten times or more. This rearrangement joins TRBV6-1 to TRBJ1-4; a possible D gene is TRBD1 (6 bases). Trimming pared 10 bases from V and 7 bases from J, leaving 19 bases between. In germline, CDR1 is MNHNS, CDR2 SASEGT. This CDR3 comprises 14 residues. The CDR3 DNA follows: TGTGCCACCACCGACCGGGGGCTATCTGAAAAACTGTTTTTT. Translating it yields CATTDRGLSEKLFF.

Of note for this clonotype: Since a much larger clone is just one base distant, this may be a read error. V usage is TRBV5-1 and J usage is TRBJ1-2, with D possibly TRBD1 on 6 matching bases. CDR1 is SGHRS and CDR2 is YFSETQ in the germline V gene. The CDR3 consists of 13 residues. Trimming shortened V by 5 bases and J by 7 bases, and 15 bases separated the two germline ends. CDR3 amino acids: CASRVDRTCGYTF. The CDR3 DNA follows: TGCGCCAGCAGAGTAGACAGGACGTGTGGCTACACCTTC.

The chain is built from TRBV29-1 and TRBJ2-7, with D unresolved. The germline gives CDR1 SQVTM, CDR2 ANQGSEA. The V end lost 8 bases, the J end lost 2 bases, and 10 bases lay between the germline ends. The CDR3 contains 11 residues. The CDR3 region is CSSDGAYEQYF. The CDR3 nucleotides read TGCAGCAGTGACGGAGCCTACGAGCAGTACTTC.

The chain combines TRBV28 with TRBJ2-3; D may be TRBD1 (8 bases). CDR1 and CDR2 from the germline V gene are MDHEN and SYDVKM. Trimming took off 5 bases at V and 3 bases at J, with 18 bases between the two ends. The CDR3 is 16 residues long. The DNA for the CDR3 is TGTGCCAGCAGTGTCAACAGGGGGGGAGGGACAGATACGCAGTATTTT. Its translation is CASSVNRGGGTDTQYF.

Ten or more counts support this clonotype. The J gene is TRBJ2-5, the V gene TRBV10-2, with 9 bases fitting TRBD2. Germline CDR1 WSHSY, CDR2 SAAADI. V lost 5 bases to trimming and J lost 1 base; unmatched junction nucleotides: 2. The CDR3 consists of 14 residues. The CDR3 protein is CASSLSGGQETQYF. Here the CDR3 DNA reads TGCGCCAGCAGTCTTAGCGGGGGCCAAGAGACCCAGTACTTC.

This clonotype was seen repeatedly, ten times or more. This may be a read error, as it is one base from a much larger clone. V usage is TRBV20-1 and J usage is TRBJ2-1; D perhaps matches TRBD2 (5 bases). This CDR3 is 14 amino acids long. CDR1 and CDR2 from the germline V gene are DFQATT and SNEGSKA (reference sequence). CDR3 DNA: TGCAGTACTAGAGAGCGTAGGACCGCCAATGAGCAGTTCTTC. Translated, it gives CSTRERRTANEQFF.

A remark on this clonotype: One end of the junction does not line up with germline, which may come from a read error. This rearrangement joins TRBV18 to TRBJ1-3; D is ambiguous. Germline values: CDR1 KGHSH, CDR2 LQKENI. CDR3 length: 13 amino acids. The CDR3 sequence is CASPPPLENTIYF. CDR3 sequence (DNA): TGTGCCAGCCCACCACCTTTAGAAAACACCATATATTTT.

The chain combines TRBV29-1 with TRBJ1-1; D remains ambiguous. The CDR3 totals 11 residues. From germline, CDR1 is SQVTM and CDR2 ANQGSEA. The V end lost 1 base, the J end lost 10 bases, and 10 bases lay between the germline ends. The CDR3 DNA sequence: TGCAGCGTTGAAGTCCAGGTTGGAGCTTTCTTT. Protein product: CSVEVQVGAFF.

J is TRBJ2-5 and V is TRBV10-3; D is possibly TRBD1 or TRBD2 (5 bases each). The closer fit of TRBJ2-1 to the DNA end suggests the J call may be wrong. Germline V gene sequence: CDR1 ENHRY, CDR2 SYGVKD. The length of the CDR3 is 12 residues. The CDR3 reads CAISRDEREQFF. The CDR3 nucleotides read TGTGCCATCAGCCGGGACGAACGAGAGCAGTTCTTC.

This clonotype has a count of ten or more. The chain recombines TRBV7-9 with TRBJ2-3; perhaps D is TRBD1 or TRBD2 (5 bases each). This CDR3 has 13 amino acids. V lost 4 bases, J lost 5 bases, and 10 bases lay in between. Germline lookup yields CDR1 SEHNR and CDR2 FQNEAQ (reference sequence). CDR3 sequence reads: CASSSGPRDTQYF. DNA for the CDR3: TGTGCCAGCAGCTCGGGACCCCGAGATACGCAGTATTTT.

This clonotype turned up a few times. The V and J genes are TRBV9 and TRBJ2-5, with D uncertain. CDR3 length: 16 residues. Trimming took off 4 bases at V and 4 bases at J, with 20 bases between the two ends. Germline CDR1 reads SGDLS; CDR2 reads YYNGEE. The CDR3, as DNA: TGTGCCAGCAGCCAAGTCCGAATAGGGCATGGAGAGACCCAGTACTTC. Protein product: CASSQVRIGHGETQYF.

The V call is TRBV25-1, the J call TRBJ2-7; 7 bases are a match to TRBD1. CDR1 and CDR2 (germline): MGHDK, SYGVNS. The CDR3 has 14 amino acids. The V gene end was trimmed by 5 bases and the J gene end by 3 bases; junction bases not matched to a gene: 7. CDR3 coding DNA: TGTGCCAGCAGTTCGACCGGACAGGTCTACGAGCAGTACTTC. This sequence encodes CASSSTGQVYEQYF.

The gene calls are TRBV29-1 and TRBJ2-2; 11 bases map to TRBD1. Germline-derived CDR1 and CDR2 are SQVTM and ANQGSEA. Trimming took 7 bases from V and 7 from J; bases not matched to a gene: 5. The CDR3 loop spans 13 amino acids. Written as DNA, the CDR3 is TGCAGCGCCGGACAGGGGGCAATCGGGGAGCTGTTTTTT. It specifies CSAGQGAIGELFF.

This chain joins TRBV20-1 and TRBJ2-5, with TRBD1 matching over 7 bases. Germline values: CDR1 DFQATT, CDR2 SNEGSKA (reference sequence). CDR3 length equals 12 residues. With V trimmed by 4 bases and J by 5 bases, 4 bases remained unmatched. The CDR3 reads CSATTGLETQYF. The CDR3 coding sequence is TGCAGTGCTACGACAGGGTTGGAGACCCAGTACTTC.

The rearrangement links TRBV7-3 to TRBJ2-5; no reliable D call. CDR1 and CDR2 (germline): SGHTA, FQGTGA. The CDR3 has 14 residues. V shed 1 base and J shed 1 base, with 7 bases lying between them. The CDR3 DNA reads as TGTGCCAGCAGCTTAAGCAACCTCCAAGAGACCCAGTACTTC. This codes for CASSLSNLQETQYF.

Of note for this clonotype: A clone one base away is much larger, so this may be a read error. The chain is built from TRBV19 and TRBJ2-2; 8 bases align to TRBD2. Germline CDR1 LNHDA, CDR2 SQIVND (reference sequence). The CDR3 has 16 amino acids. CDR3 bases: TGTGTCAGTAGTGTAGCGGGACTAGGGATTGACGGGGAGCTGTTTTTT. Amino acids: CVSSVAGLGIDGELFF. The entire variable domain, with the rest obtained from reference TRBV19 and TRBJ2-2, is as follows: DGGITQSPKYLFRKEGQNVTLSCEQNLNHDAMYWYRQDPGQGLRLIYYSQIVNDFQKGDIAEGYSVSREKKESFPLTVTSAQKNPTAFYLCVSSVAGLGIDGELFFGEGSRLTVL.